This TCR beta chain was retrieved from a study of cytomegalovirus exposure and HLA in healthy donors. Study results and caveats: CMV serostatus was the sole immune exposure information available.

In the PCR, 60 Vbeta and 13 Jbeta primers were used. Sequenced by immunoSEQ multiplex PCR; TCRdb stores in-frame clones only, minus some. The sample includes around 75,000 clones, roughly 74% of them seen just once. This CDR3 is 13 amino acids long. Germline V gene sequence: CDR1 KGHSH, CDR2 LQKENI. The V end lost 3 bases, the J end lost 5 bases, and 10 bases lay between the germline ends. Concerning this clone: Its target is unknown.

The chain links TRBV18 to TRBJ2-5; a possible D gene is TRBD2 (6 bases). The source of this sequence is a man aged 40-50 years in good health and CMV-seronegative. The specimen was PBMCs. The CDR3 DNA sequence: TGTGCCAGCTCACCCACGGAGGGGGAGACCCAGTACTTC. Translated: CASSPTEGETQYF.